The source of this T cell receptor (beta chain) is a study of blood T cell repertoires in COVID-19. Background on the study: Sources were T cells, B-cell-depleted T cells, or PBMCs; the material itself was cDNA or gDNA.

This CDR3 contains 12 residues. Germline V gives CDR1 SGHAT, CDR2 FQNNGV. V lost 4 bases and J lost 11, with 9 bases in between. Produced via immunoSEQ multiplex PCR; TCRdb's table is partial and in-frame only. The sample gives about 210,000 clones, about 89% of which show up once; about 5% is in the top ten. The chain links TRBV11-2 to TRBJ1-6; D is uncertain. What was sequenced was peripheral blood. The source of this sequence is a woman aged 40 to 50 with acute or convalescent COVID-19. The CDR3 DNA sequence: TGTGCCAGCAGCTCCCCTAGGACACCCCTCCACTTT. Amino acids: CASSSPRTPLHF.